This T cell receptor (beta chain) was identified during a study of shared clonotypes between healthy human individuals. The V and J ends lost 1 base and 8 bases, in that order; junction bases with no gene match: 6. This CDR3 spans 16 amino acids. Germline loops: CDR1 MNHNS, CDR2 SASEGT. Assay execution took place at the deep level. Assay used: immunoSEQ multiplex PCR; TCRdb lists only in-frame clones, some missing. The repertoire has roughly 1 million clones, around 82% of them found once; the top ten carry about 0.52%. The V call is TRBV6-1, the J call TRBJ2-1, with 12 bases that match TRBD1. The TCR comes from a man between 18 and 35 years old in good health. Some clones in this sample may be carry-over from other donors' samples. Sequenced sample: memory CD4+ T cells from PBMCs. Subset defined: CD45RA-negative fraction. DNA of the CDR3: TGTGCCAGCAGTGAAGACGGGACAGGGGGCAGGGATGAGCAGTTCTTC. Residues: CASSEDGTGGRDEQFF.